This TCR beta chain was sequenced for a study of OX40 agonist ivuxolimab in advanced cancers. Of note for this clone: The antigen remains unidentified.

General study points: Low levels of normalized T-cell clonal expansion also appeared in some nonresponders. CD4+ and CD8+ T cells in blood underwent clonal expansion by week 6 at 0.1 to 3.0 mg/kg. Expanded clones tended on average to be more numerous among CD8+ T cells than CD4+.

Method: immunoSEQ multiplex PCR; TCRdb's copy keeps in-frame clones and lacks some. The profile shows about 67,000 clones, about nine tenths of them singletons. Germline V gene sequence: CDR1 GTSNPN, CDR2 SVGIG (reference sequence). V lost 3 bases to trimming and J lost 4 bases; unmatched junction nucleotides: 0. The CDR3 totals 12 residues. Sample: CD4+ or CD8+ T cells sorted from blood, taken in a trial of the OX40 agonist ivuxolimab. The chain couples TRBV30 to TRBJ2-7; 10 bases line up with TRBD1. This TCR came from an adult with an advanced solid tumor such as melanoma, head and neck, liver or kidney cancer. CDR3 nucleotide sequence: TGTGCCTGGAGGGGACAGGGGTACGAGCAGTACTTC. Protein: CAWRGQGYEQYF.